Reported below is one TCR beta chain. Its target is not known. It was by 5' RACE with UMI labels that the TRB cDNA libraries were prepared. TCRdb reprocessed the 5' RACE reads and reports one entry per CDR3 protein, with no DNA. Recorded for this sample: 100,000 to 150,000 distinct CDR3 sequences. Identification of naive CD8+ T cells rested on CD45RO-CCR7+CD27+CD95- status. This specimen belongs to a study of CXCR3-negative and CXCR3-positive naive CD8 T cells. Study-wide results and caveats: High diversity, comparable across both naive subsets, contrasted with much lower diversity in memory CD8+ cells. Researchers report that CXCR3-positive naive cells carry more hydrophobic TRB CDR3s than CXCR3-negative naive cells. TCR strength was inferred from TRB CDR3 properties, while surface CD5 was comparable between naive subsets.

The sequencing sample was made of naive CXCR3- CD8+ T cells from blood. Subset indicated: CD45RO-CCR7+CD27+CD95- naive CD8+ T cells lacking CXCR3 (TNR3-). The origin of this receptor is a human donor in good health. Some clones in this sample may be carry-over from other donors' samples.

The CDR3 is CASSQDLRTGSTGANVLTF. The chain employs TRBV3-1 and TRBJ2-6; the TCRdb call, TRBD1, lacks DNA for checking. The CDR3 has 19 amino acids. Germline CDR1 and CDR2: LGHDT and YNNKEL (reference sequence).